The 7 T cell receptor beta chains reported below all come from one sample, sequenced in a study of regulatory T cells in long-lasting Graves disease. Both iRepertoire HTBI primers and Arm-PCR of CDR3 regions were used to build the TCR beta libraries. MiXCR, applied by TCRdb to the multiplex PCR reads, yields one record per CDR3 protein. The table lists 540,000 or so distinct CDR3 sequences, approximately 12% of them singletons, with roughly a tenth in the top ten. Time point here: newly diagnosed GD, antithyroid drugs for less than 3 months. The TCR library used RNA extracted from PBMCs. These same data were also listed under a study on T cells in Graves' hyperthyroidism and ophthalmopathy.

Sequencing was performed on peripheral blood mononuclear cells (PBMCs), taken at new diagnosis, from a patient treated with antithyroid drugs. These receptor sequences come from a man aged 25-45 years with Graves disease.

This clonotype showed up many times. The rearrangement joins TRBV20-1 to TRBJ2-7, with D tentatively TRBD2 (5 bases). This CDR3 is built from 18 residues. Germline V gene data show CDR1 as DFQATT and CDR2 as SNEGSKA (reference sequence). Trimming pared 0 bases from V and 12 bases from J, leaving 33 bases between. DNA of the CDR3: TGCAGTGCTAGAGATAGGGAGCAGGATGGCTCCTACGAGTTAGTCCGGTACTTC. It is translated as CSARDREQDGSYELVRYF.

There are many counts of this clonotype. This CDR3 reads CASSLSRGGRETQYF. As DNA, the CDR3 is TGTGCCAGCAGTTTATCGAGGGGAGGTCGGGAGACCCAGTACTTC. This chain connects TRBV12-3 or TRBV12-4 to TRBJ2-5; perhaps TRBD2 as D (6 bases). Between the trimmed V and J ends, which lost 2 bases and 5 bases, there was a span of 15 bases. The CDR3 is made up of 15 amino acids.

This clonotype was counted at least ten times. The rearrangement uses TRBV12-5 and TRBJ2-7, with a tentative D call TRBD1 (5 bases). V was trimmed by 3 bases and J by 5 bases, leaving 23 bases between them. This CDR3 region has 17 residues. In germline, CDR1 is LGHNT, CDR2 FRNRAP. The CDR3 region has the DNA TGTGCTAGTGGTTTTTATAGGGAACAGGTGGGTGAGGACGAGCAGTACTTC. It translates to CASGFYREQVGEDEQYF.

This clonotype was seen repeatedly, ten times or more. J is TRBJ2-7 and V is TRBV12-3 or TRBV12-4; D is possibly TRBD2 (6 bases). This CDR3 spans 15 amino acids. With 6 bases removed from V and 7 bases from J, the gap between germline ends came to 22 bases. This CDR3 is CASSPAGGAEGEQYF. CDR3 nucleotides: TGTGCCAGCAGCCCCGCTGGGGGAGCGGAGGGAGAGCAGTACTTC.

This clonotype was detected ten times or more. The J gene is TRBJ2-3, the V gene TRBV6-5; D is unclear. The V gene lost 2 bases and the J gene lost 2 bases, with 11 bases spanning the gap. This CDR3 spans 15 amino acids. The germline gives CDR1 MNHEY, CDR2 SVGAGI. CDR3 in DNA: TGTGCCAGCAGTTACCTCGGGCTATCCACAGATACGCAGTATTTT. This encodes CASSYLGLSTDTQYF.

This clonotype was seen a few times. This chain joins TRBV12-3 or TRBV12-4 and TRBJ1-1, with 7 bases identical to TRBD1. CDR3 size: 14 residues. V gave up 7 bases and J gave up 2 bases; unmatched junction bases: 7. In nucleotides, the CDR3 is TGTGCCAGCACCTGGGGACAGACTAACACTGAAGCTTTCTTT. Its protein product is CASTWGQTNTEAFF.

This clonotype was seen many times. The V and J genes are TRBV10-1 and TRBJ2-5, with D possibly matching TRBD2 (5 bases). The CDR3 has 13 residues. Germline loops: CDR1 WNHNN, CDR2 SYGVQD (reference sequence). The V end was cut by 6 bases, the J end by 4 bases, with 12 bases between. This CDR3 is CASSRRGSETQYF. The DNA of the CDR3 is TGCGCCAGCAGCCGCCGCGGGTCAGAGACCCAGTACTTC.